These 10 T cell receptor beta chains came from one sample sequenced in a study of T-cell reconstitution after alpha-beta-depleted transplantation in children. The authors prepared the TCRbeta library with unique molecular identifiers. TCRdb called the PCR reads again in MiXCR, with one record for every CDR3 protein. Here the sample spans about 610,000 distinct CDR3 sequences, roughly a tenth being singletons. The material was PBMCs from the stem cell graft donor, obtained from the stem cell graft. These receptors all stem from a human donor who donated a stem cell graft to a child with acute myeloid leukemia.

The chain joins TRBV5-1 to TRBJ2-7; D gene ambiguous. V lost 3 bases and J lost 7, with 11 bases in between. This CDR3 is 12 amino acids long. The germline CDR1 and CDR2 sequences are SGHRS and YFSETQ. The CDR3 DNA follows: TGCGCCAGCAGCTACGACTTGGGGGAGCAGTACTTC. Amino acid sequence: CASSYDLGEQYF.

This clonotype turned up a few times. This chain links TRBV4-3 with TRBJ2-3, with a tentative D call TRBD1 (5 bases). The germline V gene has CDR1 LGHNA and CDR2 YSLEER. Trimming cost V 4 bases and J 2 bases, with 16 bases left between them. This CDR3 is built from 16 residues. This chain's CDR3 is CASSPRTLINTDTQYF. CDR3 bases: TGCGCCAGCAGCCCTCGGACACTCATCAACACAGATACGCAGTATTTT.

This clonotype turned up a few times. The DNA of the CDR3 is TGTGCCAGCACCACCCTTCTCGCCGGGACAGGGACCTACGAGCAGTACTTC. It encodes CASTTLLAGTGTYEQYF. The chain combines TRBV3-1 with TRBJ2-7; 9 bases match TRBD1. The CDR3 runs 17 residues. With V trimmed by 7 bases and J by 2 bases, 15 bases remained unmatched. CDR1 is LGHDT, CDR2 YNNKEL, per germline (reference sequence).

This sequence joins TRBV3-1 and TRBJ2-1; D uncertain. The CDR3 loop spans 15 amino acids. CDR1 LGHDT and CDR2 YNNKEL come from the germline V gene (reference sequence). The V end lost 0 bases, the J end lost 10 bases, and 16 bases lay between the germline ends. CDR3 sequence (DNA): TGTGCCAGCAGCCAAGAAATGCTCCGAGATGGGGAGCAGTTCTTC. It translates to CASSQEMLRDGEQFF.

This clonotype was seen ten or more times. This rearrangement joins TRBV9 to TRBJ2-1; 9 bases fit TRBD1. This CDR3 contains 15 residues. Germline values: CDR1 SGDLS, CDR2 YYNGEE. V lost 4 bases to trimming and J lost 9 bases; unmatched junction nucleotides: 11. The CDR3 coding sequence is TGTGCCAGCAGCACCCGACAGGGGGTTATCGGTGAGCAGTTCTTC. Amino acid sequence: CASSTRQGVIGEQFF.

This clonotype was seen many times. The J gene is TRBJ1-4, the V gene TRBV20-1; unclear D gene. V gave up 1 base and J gave up 8 bases, with 5 bases separating them. In germline, CDR1 is DFQATT, CDR2 SNEGSKA (reference sequence). The CDR3 sequence is 11 residues long. Written as DNA, the CDR3 is TGCAGTGCTAGAGTAGGGGAAAAACTGTTTTTT. It yields the protein CSARVGEKLFF.

The chain uses TRBV12-3 or TRBV12-4 and TRBJ2-2, with 10 bases aligning to TRBD2. This CDR3 is built from 15 residues. V lost 2 bases and J lost 6; bases outside the gene matches: 3. The DNA of the CDR3 is TGTGCCAGCAGTTTACAGAGCGGGAGGGCCGGGGAGCTGTTTTTT. Its protein product is CASSLQSGRAGELFF.

The DNA of the CDR3 is TGCGCCAGCAGCTTGGCAGGAGGACAGGGGGCTACAGATACGCAGTATTTT. It encodes CASSLAGGQGATDTQYF. The chain couples TRBV5-1 to TRBJ2-3, with 11 bases aligning to TRBD1. Losses at the gene ends were 0 bases for V and 3 bases for J; bases not matched to a gene: 6. The CDR3 contains 17 residues. The V gene's germline CDR1 is SGHRS and CDR2 YFSETQ.

This clonotype was counted only a few times. The V and J genes are TRBV7-6 and TRBJ1-3, with 9 bases aligning to TRBD1. Germline V gene data show CDR1 as SGHVS and CDR2 as FNYEAQ. The V segment lost 3 bases and the J segment 0 bases; nucleotides outside the gene matches: 3. The CDR3 length is 16 residues. In DNA, the CDR3 is TGTGCCAGCAGCTTCGGGACAGGGTCCTCTGGAAACACCATATATTTT. Translating it yields CASSFGTGSSGNTIYF. Full variable domain (rest looked up from reference TRBV7-6 and TRBJ1-3): GAGVSQSPRYKVTKRGQDVALRCDPISGHVSLYWYRQALGQGPEFLTYFNYEAQQDKSGLPNDRFSAERPEGSISTLTIQRTEQRDSAMYRCASSFGTGSSGNTIYFGEGSWLTVV.

This clonotype was detected many times. The chain recombines TRBV10-3 with TRBJ2-1; 9 bases line up with TRBD1. Germline CDR1 and CDR2: ENHRY and SYGVKD. The J segment lost 10 bases and the V segment lost 3 bases, leaving 7 bases of the junction unmatched. The length of the CDR3 is 14 residues. The CDR3 sequence is CAISEVGQGKEQFF. The CDR3 bases are TGTGCCATCAGTGAAGTGGGACAGGGCAAAGAGCAGTTCTTC.